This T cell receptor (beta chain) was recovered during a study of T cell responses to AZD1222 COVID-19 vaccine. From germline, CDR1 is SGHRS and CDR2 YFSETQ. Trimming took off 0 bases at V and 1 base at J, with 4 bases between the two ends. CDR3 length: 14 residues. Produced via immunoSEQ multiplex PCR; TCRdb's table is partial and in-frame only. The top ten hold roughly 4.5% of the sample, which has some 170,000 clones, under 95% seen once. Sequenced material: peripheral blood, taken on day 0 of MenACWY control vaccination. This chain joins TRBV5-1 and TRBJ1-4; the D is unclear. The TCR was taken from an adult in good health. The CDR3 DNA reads TGCGCCAGCAGCTTGGGACGAACTAATGAAAAACTGTTTTTT. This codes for CASSLGRTNEKLFF.